A selection of T cell receptor beta chains follows, all from one sample in a study of T cells after posttransplantation cyclophosphamide. TCRdb keeps only in-frame clones here, not all; method: immunoSEQ multiplex PCR. This table has 4,600 or so clones, approximately 80% appearing once. This specimen consisted of PBMCs, obtained 86 days after allogeneic stem cell transplant with posttransplant cyclophosphamide. The receptors were gathered from a male patient aged 50 to 60 who received an allogeneic stem cell transplant from an unrelated donor, was CMV-positive, and had acute GVHD only. Some T cells may trace back to the graft donor. Each CDR3 is given with its conserved first and last residue.

TRBV5-1	CASSGGYNEKLFF
TRBV7-9	CASSLESFYGYTF
TRBV18	CASSPPGSYLMNTEAFF
TRBV27	CASSNGGETQYF
TRBV18	CASSLRTVTEAFF
TRBV28	CASSSLTGDGPGTGIQPQHF
TRBV7-9	CASSLEGVTEAFF
TRBV19	CASTPGRPGQETQYF
TRBV19	CASSSRTGASTDTQYF
TRBV7-8	CASSRTASEAFF
TRBV4-3	CASSQDLLAETQYF
TRBV7-2	CASSSGTRGTDTQYF
TRBV11-2	CASSLATGAREKLFF